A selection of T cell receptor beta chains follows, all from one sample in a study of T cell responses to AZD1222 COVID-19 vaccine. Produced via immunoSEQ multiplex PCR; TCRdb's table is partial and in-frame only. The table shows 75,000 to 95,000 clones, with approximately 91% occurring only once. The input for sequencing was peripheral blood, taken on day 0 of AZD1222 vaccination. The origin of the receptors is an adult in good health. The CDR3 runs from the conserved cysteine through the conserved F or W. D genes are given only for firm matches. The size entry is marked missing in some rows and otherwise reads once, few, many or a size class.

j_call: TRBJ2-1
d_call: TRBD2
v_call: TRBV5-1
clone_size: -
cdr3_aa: CASSLTSGAYNEQFF
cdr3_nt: TGCGCCAGCAGCCTTACTAGCGGGGCATACAATGAGCAGTTCTTC

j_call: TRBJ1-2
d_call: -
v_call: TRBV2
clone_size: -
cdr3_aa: CASSARRSNYGYTF
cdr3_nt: TGTGCCAGCAGTGCCAGGCGGTCTAACTATGGCTACACCTTC

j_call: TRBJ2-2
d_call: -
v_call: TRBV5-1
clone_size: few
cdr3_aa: CASSRLGANTGELFF
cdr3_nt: TGCGCCAGCAGCCGACTGGGAGCGAACACCGGGGAGCTGTTTTTT

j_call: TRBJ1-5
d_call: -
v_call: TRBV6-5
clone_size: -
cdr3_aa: CASSSTYSNQPQHF
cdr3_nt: TGTGCCAGCTCGTCGACATATAGCAATCAGCCCCAGCATTTT

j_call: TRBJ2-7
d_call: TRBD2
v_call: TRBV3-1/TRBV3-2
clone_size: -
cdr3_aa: CASSQDLASGTYEQYF
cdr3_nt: TGTGCCAGCAGCCAAGATTTGGCTAGCGGGACCTACGAGCAGTACTTC

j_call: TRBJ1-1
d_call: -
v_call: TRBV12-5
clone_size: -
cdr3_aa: CASGLGRREAFF
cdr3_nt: TGTGCTAGTGGTTTGGGGCGCCGAGAAGCTTTCTTT

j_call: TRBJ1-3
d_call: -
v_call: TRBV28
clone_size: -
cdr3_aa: CASSPGHLPTIYF
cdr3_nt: TGTGCCAGCAGTCCGGGACACCTCCCCACCATATATTTT

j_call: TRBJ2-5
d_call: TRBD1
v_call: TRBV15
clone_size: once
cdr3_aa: CATSRSDREETQYF
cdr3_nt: TGTGCCACCAGCAGATCGGACAGGGAAGAGACCCAGTACTTC

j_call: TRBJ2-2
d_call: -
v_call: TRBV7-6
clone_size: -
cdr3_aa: CASSPLAGPNTGELFF
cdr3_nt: TGTGCCAGCAGCCCATTGGCGGGGCCGAACACCGGGGAGCTGTTTTTT

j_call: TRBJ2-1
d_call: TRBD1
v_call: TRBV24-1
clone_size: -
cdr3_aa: CATSDGDRKGWDEQFF
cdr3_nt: TGTGCCACCAGTGATGGGGACAGGAAGGGGTGGGATGAGCAGTTCTTC

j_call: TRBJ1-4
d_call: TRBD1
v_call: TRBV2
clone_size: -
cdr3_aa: CASGGQGPFNEKLFF
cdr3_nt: TGTGCCAGCGGGGGACAGGGCCCCTTTAATGAAAAACTGTTTTTT

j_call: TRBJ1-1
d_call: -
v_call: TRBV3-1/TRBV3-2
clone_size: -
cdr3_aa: CASSQTNTEAFF
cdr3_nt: TGTGCCAGCAGCCAAACTAACACTGAAGCTTTCTTT

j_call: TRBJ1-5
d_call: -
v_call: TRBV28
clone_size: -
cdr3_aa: CASSLYRQPQHF
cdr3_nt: TGTGCCAGCAGTCTATACCGGCAGCCCCAGCATTTT

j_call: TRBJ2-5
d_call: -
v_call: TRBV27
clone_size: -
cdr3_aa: CASRPSEGPSHF
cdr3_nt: TGTGCCAGCCGACCCTCAGAGGGCCCCTCGCACTTC

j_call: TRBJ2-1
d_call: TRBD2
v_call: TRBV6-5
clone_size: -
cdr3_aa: CASSRTSGGANEQFF
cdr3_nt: TGTGCCAGCAGCCGGACTAGCGGGGGGGCAAATGAGCAGTTCTTC

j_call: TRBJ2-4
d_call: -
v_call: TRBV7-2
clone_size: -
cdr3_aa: CASSLAGNKNIQYF
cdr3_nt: TGTGCCAGCAGCTTAGCCGGGAACAAAAACATTCAGTACTTC

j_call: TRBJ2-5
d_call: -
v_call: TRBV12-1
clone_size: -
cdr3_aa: CASSFVNQETQYF
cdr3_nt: TGTGCCAGCAGCTTTGTCAACCAAGAGACCCAGTACTTC

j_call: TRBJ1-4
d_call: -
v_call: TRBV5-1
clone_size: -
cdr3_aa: CASSTDGDSTNEKLFF
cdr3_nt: TGCGCCAGCAGCACGGACGGAGACTCAACTAATGAAAAACTGTTTTTT

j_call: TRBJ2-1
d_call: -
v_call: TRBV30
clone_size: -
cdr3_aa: CAPGPGVYNEQFF
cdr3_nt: TGTGCCCCAGGCCCGGGAGTCTACAATGAGCAGTTCTTC

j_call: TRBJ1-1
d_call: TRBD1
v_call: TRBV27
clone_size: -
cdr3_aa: CASSRTGVRTEAFF
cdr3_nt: TGTGCCAGCAGCCGGACAGGGGTAAGGACTGAAGCTTTCTTT

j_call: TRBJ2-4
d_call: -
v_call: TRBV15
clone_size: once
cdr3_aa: CATSWSPEGVKNIQYF
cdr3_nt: TGTGCCACCAGCTGGTCCCCGGAGGGGGTCAAAAACATTCAGTACTTC

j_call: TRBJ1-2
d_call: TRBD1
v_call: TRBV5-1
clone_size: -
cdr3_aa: CASSSGTGVYGYTF
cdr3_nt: TGCGCCAGCAGCTCCGGGACAGGGGTCTATGGCTACACCTTC

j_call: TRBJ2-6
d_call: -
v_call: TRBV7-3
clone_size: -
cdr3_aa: CASSPRGDSGANVLTF
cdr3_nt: TGTGCCAGCAGCCCTCGCGGTGACTCTGGGGCCAACGTCCTGACTTTC

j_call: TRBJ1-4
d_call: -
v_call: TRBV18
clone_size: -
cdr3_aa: CASSPSVVNEKLFF
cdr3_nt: TGTGCCAGCTCCCCCAGCGTCGTCAATGAAAAACTGTTTTTT

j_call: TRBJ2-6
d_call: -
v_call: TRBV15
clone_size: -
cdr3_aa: CATSRDEASGANVLTF
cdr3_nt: TGTGCCACCAGCAGAGATGAGGCCTCTGGGGCCAACGTCCTGACTTTC

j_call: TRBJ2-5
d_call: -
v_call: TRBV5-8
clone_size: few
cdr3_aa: CASSLAKRGWGETQYF
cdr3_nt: TGTGCCAGCAGCTTGGCCAAGCGAGGGTGGGGAGAGACCCAGTACTTC

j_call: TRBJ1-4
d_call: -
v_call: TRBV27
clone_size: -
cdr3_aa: CASSPLDLATNEKLFF
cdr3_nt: TGTGCCAGCAGTCCCCTAGACCTTGCAACTAATGAAAAACTGTTTTTT

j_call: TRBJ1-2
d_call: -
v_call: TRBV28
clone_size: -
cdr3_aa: CASSFGRAGDRWGYTF
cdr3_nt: TGTGCCAGCAGTTTCGGAAGGGCAGGGGATCGTTGGGGCTACACCTTC

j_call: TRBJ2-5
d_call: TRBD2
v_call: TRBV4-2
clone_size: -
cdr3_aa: CASSRAGEETQYF
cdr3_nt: TGTGCCAGCAGCCGAGCGGGGGAAGAGACCCAGTACTTC

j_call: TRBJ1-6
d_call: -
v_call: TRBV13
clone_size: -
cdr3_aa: CASSAGRNSPLHF
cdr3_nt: TGTGCCAGCAGCGCCGGACGGAATTCACCCCTCCACTTT

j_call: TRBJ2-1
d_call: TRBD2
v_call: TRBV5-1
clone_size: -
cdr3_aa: CASSLRLAGVYDEQFF
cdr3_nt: TGCGCCAGCAGCTTGCGTCTAGCGGGGGTTTATGATGAGCAGTTCTTC

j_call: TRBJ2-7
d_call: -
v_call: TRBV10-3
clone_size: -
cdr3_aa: CAISDETARDEQYF
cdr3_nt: TGTGCCATCAGTGATGAAACGGCCCGGGACGAGCAGTACTTC

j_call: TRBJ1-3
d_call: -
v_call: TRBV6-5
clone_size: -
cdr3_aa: CASEGSGNTIYF
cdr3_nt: TGTGCCAGCGAAGGCTCTGGAAACACCATATATTTT

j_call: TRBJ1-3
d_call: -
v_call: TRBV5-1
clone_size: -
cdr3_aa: CASSLGTARDTIYF
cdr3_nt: TGCGCCAGCAGCCTAGGGACGGCGCGTGACACCATATATTTT

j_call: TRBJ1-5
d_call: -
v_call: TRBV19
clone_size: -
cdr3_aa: CASTDSRNQPQHF
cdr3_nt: TGTGCCAGTACCGACAGTCGGAATCAGCCCCAGCATTTT

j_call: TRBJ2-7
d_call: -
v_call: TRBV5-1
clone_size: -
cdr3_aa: CASSPGRDYEQYF
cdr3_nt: TGCGCCAGCAGCCCCGGACGAGACTACGAGCAGTACTTC

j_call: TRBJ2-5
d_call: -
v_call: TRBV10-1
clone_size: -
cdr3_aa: CASSGTGMQETQYF
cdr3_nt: TGCGCCAGCAGCGGTACGGGTATGCAAGAGACCCAGTACTTC

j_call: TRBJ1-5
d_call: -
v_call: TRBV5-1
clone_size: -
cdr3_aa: CASSLAAGDSNQPQHF
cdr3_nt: TGCGCCAGCAGCTTGGCTGCAGGCGATAGCAATCAGCCCCAGCATTTT

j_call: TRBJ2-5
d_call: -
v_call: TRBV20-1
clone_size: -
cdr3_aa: CSARAGETQYF
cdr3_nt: TGCAGTGCTAGAGCCGGGGAGACCCAGTACTTC

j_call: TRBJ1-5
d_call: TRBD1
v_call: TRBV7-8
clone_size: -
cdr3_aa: CASSQMGQHDQPQHF
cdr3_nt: TGTGCCAGCAGCCAAATGGGACAGCATGACCAGCCCCAGCATTTT

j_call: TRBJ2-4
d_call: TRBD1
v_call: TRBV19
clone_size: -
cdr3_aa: CASSVPGQGLNIQYF
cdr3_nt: TGTGCCAGTAGTGTCCCGGGACAGGGGCTAAACATTCAGTACTTC

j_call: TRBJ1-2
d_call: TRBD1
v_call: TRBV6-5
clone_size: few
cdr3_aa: CASSSYDRGSNYGYTF
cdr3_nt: TGTGCCAGCAGTTCCTATGACAGGGGTTCTAACTATGGCTACACCTTC